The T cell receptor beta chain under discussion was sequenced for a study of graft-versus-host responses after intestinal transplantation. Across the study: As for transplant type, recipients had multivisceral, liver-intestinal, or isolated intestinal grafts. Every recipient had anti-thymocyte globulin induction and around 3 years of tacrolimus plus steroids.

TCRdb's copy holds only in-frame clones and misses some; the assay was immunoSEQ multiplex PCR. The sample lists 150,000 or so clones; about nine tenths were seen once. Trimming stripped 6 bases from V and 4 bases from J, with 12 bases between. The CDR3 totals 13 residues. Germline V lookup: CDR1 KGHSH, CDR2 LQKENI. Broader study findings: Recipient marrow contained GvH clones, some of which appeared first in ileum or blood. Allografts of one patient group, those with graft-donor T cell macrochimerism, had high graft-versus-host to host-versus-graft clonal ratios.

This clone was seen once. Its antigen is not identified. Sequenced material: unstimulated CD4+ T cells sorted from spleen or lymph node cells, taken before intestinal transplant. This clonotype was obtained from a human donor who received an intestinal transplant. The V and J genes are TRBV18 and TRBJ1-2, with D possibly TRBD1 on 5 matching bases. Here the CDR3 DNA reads TGTGCCAGCTCGAAGGGGAAAGTCTATGGCTACACCTTC. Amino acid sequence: CASSKGKVYGYTF. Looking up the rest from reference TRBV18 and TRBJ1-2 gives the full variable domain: NAGVMQNPRHLVRRRGQEARLRCSPMKGHSHVYWYRQLPEEGLKFMVYLQKENIIDESGMPKERFSAEFPKEGPSILRIQQVVRGDSAAYFCASSKGKVYGYTFGSGTRLTVV.